This passage covers 25 T cell receptor beta chains from one sample sequenced in a study of CD8 T cells in Susac syndrome. The RNA input was roughly 0.45 to 1 ug, and it was reverse transcribed with random hexamers. TCRdb re-analysed the immunoSEQ multiplex PCR reads in MiXCR, keeping a single row per CDR3 protein. Counted here are roughly 76,000 distinct CDR3 sequences, approximately 95% occurring once; the ten biggest clones make up around 0.45%. Material for sequencing was CD8+ T cells from PBMCs. The receptor set was obtained from a human donor with Susac syndrome.

CDR3 residues: CASSSRGQLYGYTF. CDR3 coding DNA: TGTGCCAGCAGTTCTCGGGGACAGCTCTATGGCTACACCTTC. The J gene is TRBJ1-2, the V gene TRBV27; 7 positions match TRBD1. This CDR3 has 14 residues. Per germline, CDR1 MNHEY and CDR2 SMNVEV (reference sequence). The junction had 6 bases not matched to a gene; V was cut back by 4 bases and J by 4 bases.

The chain combines TRBV5-4 with TRBJ2-7; unclear D gene. Between the trimmed V and J ends, which lost 0 bases and 0 bases, there was a span of 7 bases. This CDR3 region has 14 residues. The germline gives CDR1 SGHNT, CDR2 YYREEE (reference sequence). The CDR3 coding sequence is TGTGCCAGCAGCTTGGGACGGAGCTCCTACGAGCAGTACTTC. It yields the protein CASSLGRSSYEQYF.

The chain couples TRBV27 to TRBJ2-1; D is perhaps TRBD1 (5 bases). This CDR3 is built from 15 residues. Germline loops: CDR1 MNHEY, CDR2 SMNVEV (reference sequence). Trimming stripped 0 bases from V and 6 bases from J, with 12 bases between. CDR3 DNA sequence: TGTGCCAGCAGTTTATCGGGCTATACAGGCAATGAGCAGTTCTTC. It yields the protein CASSLSGYTGNEQFF.

The V gene is TRBV11-2, the J gene TRBJ2-7; D possibly corresponds to TRBD1 (5 bases). Germline CDR1 SGHAT, CDR2 FQNNGV. This CDR3 has 15 residues. V lost 5 bases and J lost 0, with 14 bases in between. The CDR3 here is CASSPTVRSSYEQYF. The CDR3 DNA reads TGTGCCAGCAGCCCGACAGTGAGGAGCTCCTACGAGCAGTACTTC.

The count of this clonotype is one. The CDR3 nucleotides are TGTGCCAGCAGCTATAGCGGGAGTAGAATCTACAATGAGCAGTTCTTC. Its protein product is CASSYSGSRIYNEQFF. The chain couples TRBV7-2 to TRBJ2-1; 9 bases line up with TRBD2. Germline values: CDR1 SGHTA, CDR2 FQGNSA. V shed 4 bases and J 3 bases; nucleotides not matched to a gene: 7. The CDR3 consists of 16 residues.

This sequence joins TRBV30 and TRBJ1-5; 7 bases align to TRBD1. The CDR3 is 13 amino acids. With V trimmed by 5 bases and J by 5 bases, 6 bases remained unmatched. CDR1 GTSNPN and CDR2 SVGIG come from the germline V gene (reference sequence). In nucleotides, the CDR3 is TGTGCCTGGTCGACAGGGCGGGATCAGCCCCAGCATTTT. This encodes CAWSTGRDQPQHF.

V usage is TRBV7-2 and J usage is TRBJ1-6; 7 positions match TRBD1. In germline, CDR1 is SGHTA, CDR2 FQGNSA. This CDR3 is built from 14 residues. The junction had 12 bases not matched to a gene; V was cut back by 5 bases and J by 14 bases. The CDR3 is CASSTGTEPKALHF. In DNA form, the CDR3 reads TGTGCCAGCAGCACCGGGACAGAGCCGAAGGCCCTCCACTTT.

The CDR3 coding sequence is TGCAGTGCTAGAGAAGGGTCCCGAAACACCATATATTTT. It is translated as CSAREGSRNTIYF. V and J are TRBV20-1 and TRBJ1-3; D unresolved. Between the trimmed V and J ends, which lost 0 bases and 5 bases, there was a span of 8 bases. Germline values: CDR1 DFQATT, CDR2 SNEGSKA (reference sequence). The CDR3 totals 13 residues.

The gene calls are TRBV5-4 and TRBJ1-1; maybe TRBD1 (6 bases). The CDR3 contains 13 residues. Germline CDR1 and CDR2: SGHNT and YYREEE (reference sequence). Trimming left V 5 bases short and J 4 bases short, with 12 bases between. The CDR3 DNA reads as TGTGCCAGCAGTTTCCTGGGGGCCACTGAAGCTTTCTTT. Translating it yields CASSFLGATEAFF.

The genes are TRBV6-5 and TRBJ2-7; D gene unclear. The V and J ends lost 5 bases and 4 bases respectively, with 15 bases between them. CDR3 length: 14 residues. Germline CDR1 is MNHEY and CDR2 is SVGAGI. This CDR3 is CASSNPQDLYEQYF. CDR3 nucleotides: TGTGCCAGCAGTAACCCTCAGGATTTATACGAGCAGTACTTC.

V gene TRBV5-5 combines with J gene TRBJ2-7, with 11 bases that match TRBD2. Germline lookup yields CDR1 SGHKS and CDR2 YYEKEE (reference sequence). The CDR3 has 14 amino acids. Trimming at V came to 6 bases and at J to 5 bases, leaving 7 bases not matched to a gene. CDR3 sequence reads: CASTNSGGANEQYF. The CDR3 nucleotides read TGTGCCAGCACCAATAGCGGGGGGGCCAACGAGCAGTACTTC.

V gene TRBV7-8 combines with J gene TRBJ1-4; 11 positions agree with TRBD1. Germline CDR1 is SGHVS and CDR2 is FQNEAQ. V trimming: 5 bases; J trimming: 6 bases; junction bases outside the gene matches: 8. This CDR3 contains 16 residues. CDR3 nucleotides: TGTGCCAGCAGCATGCCTCCGGGACAGGGGGATGAAAAACTGTTTTTT. Its translation is CASSMPPGQGDEKLFF.

This chain connects TRBV19 to TRBJ1-1, with D uncertain. V dropped 6 bases and J dropped 5 bases, with 22 bases sitting between them. Looked up from germline, CDR1 is LNHDA and CDR2 is SQIVND (reference sequence). There are 16 residues in the CDR3. In DNA, the CDR3 is TGTGCCAGTAGCCTGTATGTCTCTGGGATACGGACTGAAGCTTTCTTT. It specifies CASSLYVSGIRTEAFF.

The V and J genes are TRBV29-1 and TRBJ2-3; D is tentatively TRBD1 or TRBD2 (5 bases each). The CDR3 contains 13 residues. Trimming took 6 bases from V and 0 from J, leaving 10 bases between them. The germline V gene encodes CDR1 SQVTM and CDR2 ANQGSEA. CDR3 loop: CSVGVDSTDTQYF. The CDR3 DNA follows: TGCAGCGTGGGGGTAGATAGCACAGATACGCAGTATTTT.

The chain recombines TRBV7-9 with TRBJ2-7; 8 nucleotides line up with TRBD1. CDR3 length equals 13 residues. V was pared by 1 base and J by 7 bases, with 3 bases of the junction left unmatched. The germline CDR1 and CDR2 sequences are SEHNR and FQNEAQ (reference sequence). The CDR3 reads CASSLGGDREQYF. CDR3 DNA sequence: TGTGCCAGCAGCTTAGGCGGGGACAGGGAGCAGTACTTC.

The rearrangement links TRBV5-4 to TRBJ1-2, with D perhaps TRBD1 (6 bases). V was trimmed by 0 bases and J by 6 bases, leaving 24 bases between them. CDR1 and CDR2 from the germline V gene are SGHNT and YYREEE (reference sequence). CDR3 size: 18 residues. The CDR3 spells CASSLDGRGPSMVDGYTF. CDR3 bases: TGTGCCAGCAGCTTGGACGGGCGGGGGCCTTCAATGGTGGATGGCTACACCTTC.

This clonotype was counted a single time. The V gene is TRBV21-1, the J gene TRBJ2-7; the table gives TRBD2 as D, unverified against the DNA. TRBV21-1 is a documented pseudogene. This CDR3 spans 16 amino acids. DNA of the CDR3: TGTGCCAGCAGCACCCATACTAGCGGGGGTAGGTACGAGCAGTACTTC. Translated: CASSTHTSGGRYEQYF.

The chain uses TRBV3-1 and TRBJ1-4, with D possibly TRBD1 on 5 matching bases. V was trimmed by 1 base and J by 8 bases, leaving 14 bases between them. The CDR3 has 15 residues. CDR1 is LGHDT, CDR2 YNNKEL, per germline (reference sequence). The DNA of the CDR3 is TGTGCCAGCAGCCAAGGGACACCCGAGCGGGAAAAACTGTTTTTT. Amino acid sequence: CASSQGTPEREKLFF.

The sample holds a few counts of this clonotype. The chain employs TRBV20-1 and TRBJ1-3; tentative D call: TRBD1 (5 bases). This CDR3 comprises 13 residues. Germline CDR1 reads DFQATT; CDR2 reads SNEGSKA (reference sequence). V was pared by 3 bases and J by 1 base, with 7 bases between. CDR3 protein: CSARGLSGNTIYF. CDR3 nucleotides: TGCAGTGCTAGGGGGCTATCTGGAAACACCATATATTTT.

The gene calls are TRBV5-1 and TRBJ2-5, with 13 bases that match TRBD2. V trimming: 4 bases; J trimming: 0 bases; junction bases outside the gene matches: 6. Per the germline V gene, CDR1 is SGHRS and CDR2 is YFSETQ. The CDR3 has 17 residues. The CDR3 spells CASSLGLAGAYQETQYF. The DNA of the CDR3 is TGCGCCAGCAGCCTCGGACTAGCGGGGGCGTACCAAGAGACCCAGTACTTC.

This chain joins TRBV20-1 and TRBJ1-1, with D uncertain. Germline values: CDR1 DFQATT, CDR2 SNEGSKA (reference sequence). The CDR3 is 11 amino acids. V dropped 3 bases and J dropped 2 bases, with 4 bases sitting between them. CDR3 DNA sequence: TGCAGTGCTAGTGTTAACACTGAAGCTTTCTTT. Translated, it gives CSASVNTEAFF.

This sequence joins TRBV7-2 and TRBJ2-3; perhaps TRBD2 as D (5 bases). The CDR3 loop spans 14 amino acids. Trimming pared 3 bases from V and 0 bases from J, leaving 7 bases between. Germline values: CDR1 SGHTA, CDR2 FQGNSA. The CDR3, as DNA: TGTGCCAGCAGCTTCGCGGGTAGCACAGATACGCAGTATTTT. This gives the protein CASSFAGSTDTQYF.

The V and J genes are TRBV29-1 and TRBJ2-7; D is perhaps TRBD2 (5 bases). The germline V gene encodes CDR1 SQVTM and CDR2 ANQGSEA. The CDR3 has 13 residues. Trimming took 5 bases from V and 3 from J, leaving 14 bases between them. CDR3: CSVRYTGIYEQYF. CDR3 nucleotide sequence: TGCAGCGTTCGATACACCGGGATCTACGAGCAGTACTTC.

The chain carries TRBV2 and TRBJ2-1; D is unresolved. Between the trimmed V and J ends, which lost 0 bases and 9 bases, there was a span of 15 bases. The CDR3 is 15 amino acids. Germline values: CDR1 SNHLY, CDR2 FYNNEI. DNA for the CDR3: TGTGCCAGCAGTGAAGCGAGTCCCCAACCGGGTGAGCAGTTCTTC. It is translated as CASSEASPQPGEQFF.

The V gene is TRBV18, the J gene TRBJ2-3; D ambiguous. Trimming stripped 0 bases from V and 0 bases from J, with 4 bases between. Germline V gene data show CDR1 as KGHSH and CDR2 as LQKENI. This CDR3 comprises 14 residues. The CDR3 is CASSPPSSTDTQYF. CDR3 bases: TGTGCCAGCTCACCACCGTCTAGCACAGATACGCAGTATTTT. Based on the CDR3 plus reference TRBV18 and TRBJ2-3, the full variable domain is NAGVMQNPRHLVRRRGQEARLRCSPMKGHSHVYWYRQLPEEGLKFMVYLQKENIIDESGMPKERFSAEFPKEGPSILRIQQVVRGDSAAYFCASSPPSSTDTQYFGPGTRLTVL.